The present T cell receptor (beta chain) was sequenced within a study of blood T cell repertoires in COVID-19. Here immunoSEQ multiplex PCR was the method, and the copy in TCRdb shows in-frame clones only, minus some. Found here are 300,000 or so clones, more than 70% of them singletons; the top ten hold about 1.2%. The ends lost 5 bases at V and 5 bases at J; junction bases unmatched: 9. CDR1 and CDR2 from the germline V gene are SEHNR and FQNEAQ (reference sequence). CDR3 size: 15 residues. The sample taken for sequencing was peripheral blood. This clonotype was obtained from a woman aged 45-65 years with acute or convalescent COVID-19. The rearrangement joins TRBV7-9 to TRBJ2-1; TRBD2 matches at 7 bases. Here the CDR3 DNA reads TGTGCCAGCAGCCCGGCGGCTAGCGGCAACAATGAGCAGTTCTTC. Translated, it gives CASSPAASGNNEQFF.